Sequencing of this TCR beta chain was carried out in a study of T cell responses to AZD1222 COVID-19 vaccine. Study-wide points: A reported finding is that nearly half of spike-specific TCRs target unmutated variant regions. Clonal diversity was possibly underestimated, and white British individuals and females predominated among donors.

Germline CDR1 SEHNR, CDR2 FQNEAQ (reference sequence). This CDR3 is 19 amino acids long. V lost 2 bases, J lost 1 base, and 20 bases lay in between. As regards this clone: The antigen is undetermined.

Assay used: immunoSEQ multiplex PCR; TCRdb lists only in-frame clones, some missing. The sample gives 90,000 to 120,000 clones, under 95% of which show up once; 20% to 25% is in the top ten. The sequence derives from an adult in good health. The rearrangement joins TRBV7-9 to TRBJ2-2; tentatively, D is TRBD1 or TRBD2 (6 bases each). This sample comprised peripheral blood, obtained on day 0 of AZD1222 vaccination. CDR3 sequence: CASSLTPQGLPMNTGELFF. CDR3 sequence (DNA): TGTGCCAGCAGCTTAACCCCACAGGGACTCCCTATGAACACCGGGGAGCTGTTTTTT.